This T cell receptor (beta chain) comes out of a study of PD-L1 blockade in urothelial cancer (TCRdb year 2017). A note on the overall study: Therapy was started at some point between 2014 and 2016 for all patients, and atezolizumab 1,200 mg was administered intravenously every 3 weeks. About nine tenths of the roughly 29 patients were males with bladder-origin urothelial cancer, and about 65% of the roughly 30 reported a prior smoking history. An ECOG performance status of 0 or 1 was recorded for the patients, and 0 to 3 prior chemotherapy regimens had been received by the patients. Blood samples were analyzed at 3 weeks after treatment start (second dose) and at 6 weeks after treatment start. A median of around 150,000 T cells and 65,000 to 90,000 unique TCRs was obtained from blood samples, and a median clonality of 0.080 was observed. The study was an exploratory multi-omic analysis of somatic, immune and clinical correlates of response to PD-L1 blockade with atezolizumab in urothelial cancer. TCR sequencing covered pretreatment tumor samples and matched, serially collected peripheral blood taken before and after atezolizumab treatment. Durable clinical benefit meant progression-free survival longer than 6 months, and TCR features were also tested against progression-free and overall survival. In the same patients who had TCR sequencing, pretreatment tumors also underwent whole exome sequencing and RNA sequencing. Durable clinical benefit was achieved by nine patients and was not achieved by 20 patients. Over 28 patients had pretreatment blood TCR-seq, 24 had at least one posttreatment blood collection, and 24 had tumor TCR-seq.

Worth noting for this clone: No cognate antigen has been identified for it. No much larger clone is present one base from it, and per-base qualities are unavailable.

The junction shows trimming of 2 bases on V and 0 bases on J, plus 11 bases between the germline ends. According to the germline V gene, CDR1 reads WSHSY and CDR2 reads SAAADI. The CDR3 holds 16 amino acids from the cysteine to the phenylalanine. Just CDR3 DNA is preserved here, 48 bases in frame from base 1. Overall study results and their limits: Improved progression-free and overall survival was found to be associated with pretreatment peripheral blood TCR clonality below the median. Because the sample size was small (n of about 30) and many of the analyses were exploratory, the results are meant to be hypothesis-generating. At 3 weeks after the start of treatment, tumor-associated TCR clones in peripheral blood had expanded more in patients with durable benefit (n ≈ 22, p = 0.022).

The cohort included about 27 patients with locally advanced or metastatic urothelial carcinoma who were treated at Memorial Sloan Kettering on a trial protocol. Peripheral blood mononuclear cells were collected pretreatment and during treatment, at between 1 and 8 total time points per patient. The Qiagen DNeasy Blood extraction kit was used to purify genomic DNA from total PBMCs and tumor samples. PBMCs were collected pretreatment and during treatment and were isolated and stored as previously described. To estimate absolute template abundance from read counts, synthetic TCR analog templates were spiked into each PCR. The immunoSEQ assay was used to amplify TCRbeta CDR3 regions from genomic DNA with bias-controlled V and J gene primers. Rearranged TCRbeta segments were sequenced at approximately 20X coverage. The authors processed their data as follows. Sequencing errors were corrected by clustering and CDR3s were annotated against IMGT to assign V, D and J genes. Only productive TCRbeta rearrangements were used in downstream analyses, excluding out-of-frame or stop-codon sequences. To compute clonality, Shannon entropy was normalized by the log of the number of unique productive sequences and then subtracted from one. Fisher's exact test with Benjamini-Hochberg correction, at a threshold of adjusted p below 0.01, was used to find clones that differed between time points or between blood and tumor. The table comes from immuneACCESS by way of TCRdb, which keeps in-frame sequences with V and J called. Part of the clones is missing from these tables; in studies checked, under half for an unresolved V gene and the rest for unknown reasons. The V and J calls and clone size are taken from that table; D and trimming were inferred from the DNA. Here the sample has under 30,000 clones; around 90% occur a single time. The ten most abundant clones make up 2.5% to 3.5% of the sample.

The material sequenced was PBMCs, taken around atezolizumab (anti-PD-L1) treatment. This sequence was found in a man in his forties or fifties with urothelial cancer. The chain is made from TRBV10-2 and TRBJ2-1, with TRBD2 tentatively as D gene (6 bases match). The base sequence is TGCGCCAGCAGTGAGATGGGGGGAAACTCCTACAATGAGCAGTTCTTC. The resulting protein is CASSEMGGNSYNEQFF.